This TCR beta chain comes out of a study of T cells in Graves' hyperthyroidism and ophthalmopathy. Germline V gene sequence: CDR1 SNHLY, CDR2 FYNNEI. CDR3 length: 15 residues. Germline trimming cut 8 bases from V and 4 bases from J; bases unmatched to any gene: 12. Amplification of TCR beta CDR3 regions was performed using RNA transcripts as template. An initial round of RT-PCR targeting the TCR CDR3 relied on the HTBI primer set. MiXCR was run by TCRdb on the multiplex PCR reads, yielding one entry per CDR3 protein. The sample records approximately 260,000 distinct CDR3 sequences, 13% to 15% being singletons. Ten or more counts support this clonotype.

The chain is built from TRBV2 and TRBJ1-1; 8 bases are shared with TRBD1. The TCR originated in a woman in her fifties or sixties with Graves' hyperthyroidism that later progressed to Graves' ophthalmopathy. The specimen sequenced was blood. CDR3 region: CASSKQGGRGTEAFF. CDR3 bases: TGTGCCAGCTCAAAACAGGGGGGGCGGGGCACTGAAGCTTTCTTT.